The clone carrying this T cell receptor (beta chain) was recorded many times. What it binds is unknown. These data belong to a study of T cells in Graves' hyperthyroidism and ophthalmopathy. Overall study results and limits: In the blood, most expanded thyroid clonotypes above 0.001 appeared as well. Model output signaled ophthalmopathy a median about seven months ahead of onset.

Researchers amplified the TCR beta CDR3 regions from RNA transcripts. The HTBI primer set was used in a first-round RT-PCR of the TCR CDR3. Each CDR3 protein is one row after TCRdb ran MiXCR on the multiplex PCR reads. The table has about 480,000 distinct CDR3 sequences, over 13% seen once. The CDR3 is 21 amino acids. After removal of 6 bases from V and 0 bases from J, the junction contained 15 bases not matched to a gene. CDR1 is SGHVS, CDR2 FQNEAQ, per germline. Exclusion followed for patients with uncontrolled infection, other autoimmune disease, pregnancy or lactation. Fresh peripheral blood, around 10 ml of it, supplied the PBMCs.

The gene calls are TRBV7-8 and TRBJ2-2; 14 bases map to TRBD2. Sequenced material: blood. This TCR derives from a woman aged 18 to 35 with Graves' hyperthyroidism. The DNA for the CDR3 is TGTGCCAGCAGATATAGAACGGGGACTAGCGGGAGTAGGGCGAACACCGGGGAGCTGTTTTTT. Protein product: CASRYRTGTSGSRANTGELFF.